This section outlines one T cell receptor (beta chain) sequence together with its context. This sample is part of a study of T cells after yellow fever vaccination. TCRdb passed the 5' RACE reads through MiXCR, listing each CDR3 protein once. The sample includes hundreds of thousands of distinct CDR3 sequences, around 4% of them seen just once. Trimming took off 4 bases at V and 2 bases at J, with 11 bases between the two ends. Germline V lookup: CDR1 SGHKS, CDR2 YYEKEE (reference sequence). The CDR3 sequence is 14 residues long. The chain joins TRBV5-5 to TRBJ2-3; no clear D gene. The TCR was taken from a young man who received the YFV17D yellow fever vaccine. The sample consisted of PBMCs, taken on the day of the yellow fever booster vaccination. The CDR3 is CASSPDTTTDTQYF. In DNA form, the CDR3 reads TGTGCCAGCAGCCCCGACACAACCACAGATACGCAGTATTTT.